This T cell receptor (beta chain) was identified during a study of blood T cell repertoires in COVID-19. Study summary: Italy, Spain and the United States were the sources of the convalescent and acute COVID-19 samples.

V shed 6 bases and J 3 bases; nucleotides not matched to a gene: 9. From germline, CDR1 is LNHDA and CDR2 SQIVND (reference sequence). CDR3 size: 15 residues. Seattle participants joined during active infection and were tracked over time. Clones were sequenced by immunoSEQ multiplex PCR, and TCRdb holds only the in-frame ones, with some missing. The sample gives some 60,000 clones, about four fifths of which show up once; about a tenth is in the top ten. The J gene is TRBJ2-3, the V gene TRBV19; 7 nucleotides agree with TRBD1. The receptor comes from an elderly man with COVID-19, enrolled during active disease. Sequencing was carried out using peripheral blood. Written as DNA, the CDR3 is TGTGCCAGTAGCGCCGACAGGGCGGAGACAGATACGCAGTATTTT. It specifies CASSADRAETDTQYF.